This TCR beta chain originates from a study of shared clonotypes between healthy human individuals. The naive CD8 subset, CD45RO-negative cells positively selected for CCR7, excluded terminally differentiated effector memory CD45RA+ cells. The table came from immunoSEQ multiplex PCR; TCRdb's copy has only in-frame clones and leaves some out. The sample holds 650,000 to 800,000 clones, 92% seen once. The receptor was isolated from a young man in good health. Specimen: naive CD8+ T cells sorted from blood.

The CDR3, as DNA: TGTGCCATCAGTGAACCCCCTAGCGGGAGGACCTACGAGCAGTACTTC. Its translation: CAISEPPSGRTYEQYF. The chain combines TRBV10-3 with TRBJ2-7; 11 nucleotides match TRBD2. The CDR3 has 16 amino acids. V shed 3 bases and J 2 bases; nucleotides not matched to a gene: 6. Germline V gives CDR1 ENHRY, CDR2 SYGVKD.